This TCR beta chain was captured in a study of blood T cell repertoires in COVID-19 (dated by TCRdb to 2018 to 2021). Regarding the study in general: Samples covering the acute and convalescent phases of COVID-19 were provided by collaborators in the United States, Italy and Spain. The material from the prospective study consisted of cDNA or gDNA derived from T cells, B-cell-depleted T cells, or PBMCs. Deeply sampled blood TCRbeta repertoires from subjects exposed to, actively infected with, or recovered from COVID-19 were included in the dataset. The repertoires were made available in a free public database intended to serve as a resource for research on the immune response to SARS-CoV-2. Samples came from the ongoing ImmuneRACE study (first 160 participants) plus 1,254 subjects from 6 global collaborators. The sample metadata nearly always contained a de-identified subject ID, COVID-19 status, age in years and sex. Where available, HLA class I and class II types were obtained from metadata supplied by the sample provider rather than from assay-based typing. The paper as a whole reports these results and caveats: How much clinical and demographic metadata was included differed by source and by participant, and the metadata was provided uncurated.

TCRbeta CDR3 regions were amplified from genomic DNA by means of the immunoSEQ Assay, a bias-controlled multiplex PCR. As for how the authors treated the data: Nucleated cell counts per sample were estimated from amplification of reference gene primers within the assay. To quantify the absolute abundance of each unique TCRbeta CDR3 rearrangement, sequence reads were collapsed and filtered. For each sample, productive Simpson clonality was calculated by taking the square root of Simpson's diversity index across productive rearrangements. TCRdb took over this immuneACCESS table, retaining in-frame rearrangements with V and J assigned. Such tables are incomplete; in checked studies, under half of the missing clones stem from an unresolved V gene, and the remainder is unexplained. V and J calls and clone size are given by that table; D and trimming were obtained from the DNA. Within this sample are 200,000 to 300,000 clones, with about nine tenths of them counted one time only. The top ten clonotypes cover under 3% of the sample.

In regard to this clone: Its cognate antigen has yet to be identified. No per-base quality is available; no much larger clone lies one base away.

Participants in the prospective study were enrolled through a virtual design, were aged roughly 18 to 100 years, and lived in about 25 United States geographic areas. To assign participants to cohorts, the prospective study relied on clinical history that participants themselves reported in a screening survey and a study questionnaire. ImmuneRACE Cohort 3 recovered participants were defined by two consecutive negative NP/OP PCR tests, healthcare professional clearance, or symptom resolution. Each participant in the prospective study had whole blood, serum and a nasopharyngeal or oropharyngeal swab collected by mobile phlebotomists. Over a roughly 2-month period, participants in the prospective study had the option of providing additional blood draws and questionnaires. Prospective study blood samples were shipped either frozen or at room temperature before DNA extraction. The sample consisted of PBMCs or T cells enriched from blood (not recorded which). The origin of this receptor is a young woman who had recovered from COVID-19.

This receptor has the CDR3 CASSLGQGGNTEAFF. The DNA reads as follows: TGCGCCAGCAGCTTGGGACAGGGTGGAAACACTGAAGCTTTCTTT. The V and J segments used are TRBV5-1 and TRBJ1-1; 7 bases in between match TRBD1. Clipping removes 0 bases from V and 2 bases from J, with 4 as the unmatched junction base count. Taken from cysteine to phenylalanine, the CDR3 has 15 residues. Left in the record is the CDR3 DNA by itself, 45 bases read in frame from the first base. From the germline V gene, CDR1 is SGHRS and CDR2 is YFSETQ. Supplemented by the reference TRBV5-1 and TRBJ1-1 proteins around the CDR3, the complete variable domain is KAGVTQTPRYLIKTRGQQVTLSCSPISGHRSVSWYQQTPGQGLQFLFEYFSETQRNKGNFPGRFSGRQFSNSRSEMNVSTLELGDSALYLCASSLGQGGNTEAFFGQGTRLTVV.